Below, 8 T cell receptor beta chains from the same sample are listed, as sequenced in a study of blood T cell repertoires in COVID-19. TCRdb keeps only in-frame clones here, not all; method: immunoSEQ multiplex PCR. This table holds about 440,000 clones, about 90% found once. Material: PBMCs or T cells enriched from blood (not recorded which). These receptors all come from a man aged 18 to 35 who had recovered from COVID-19.

The chain uses TRBV7-8 and TRBJ1-5; 8 bases are a match to TRBD1. Germline V lookup: CDR1 SGHVS, CDR2 FQNEAQ. CDR3 length equals 18 residues. Losses at the gene ends were 2 bases for V and 4 bases for J; bases not matched to a gene: 13. The CDR3 nucleotides are TGTGCCAGCAGCTTAATGGGGTGGACAGGGTTTGAGAATCAGCCCCAGCATTTT. Translation: CASSLMGWTGFENQPQHF.

The sample holds one count of this clone. This chain connects TRBV7-8 to TRBJ2-5; possible D gene TRBD2, 5 bases. Trimming took 5 bases from V and 7 from J, leaving 8 bases between them. Germline CDR1 is SGHVS and CDR2 is FQNEAQ. The CDR3 covers 11 residues. DNA for the CDR3: TGTGCCAGCAGCCCAAGCGGGACCCAGTACTTC. It codes for CASSPSGTQYF.

The gene calls are TRBV10-2 and TRBJ1-5, with TRBD1 identical over 7 bases. The CDR3 sequence is 15 residues long. The V segment lost 5 bases and the J segment 0 bases; nucleotides outside the gene matches: 4. CDR1 WSHSY and CDR2 SAAADI come from the germline V gene. The CDR3 region has the DNA TGCGCCAGCAGTTTCACAGGGGATAGCAATCAGCCCCAGCATTTT. Its translation is CASSFTGDSNQPQHF.

This rearrangement joins TRBV29-1 to TRBJ1-5; 7 bases match TRBD1. Germline V CDR1 and CDR2: SQVTM, ANQGSEA. This CDR3 has 14 amino acids. V was pared by 4 bases and J by 7 bases, with 10 bases of the junction left unmatched. The CDR3 region is CSVVEGAREQPQHF. The CDR3 DNA reads as TGCAGCGTTGTAGAGGGGGCTAGAGAACAGCCCCAGCATTTT.

This rearrangement joins TRBV27 to TRBJ1-5; D uncertain. This CDR3 contains 14 residues. Germline CDR1 reads MNHEY; CDR2 reads SMNVEV (reference sequence). V lost 4 bases to trimming and J lost 4 bases, with 11 bases between them. The CDR3 bases are TGTGCCAGCAGTTATAGGACGGGAAATCAGCCCCAGCATTTT. It specifies CASSYRTGNQPQHF.

This chain links TRBV10-3 with TRBJ2-5; no clear D. Trimming took 3 bases from V and 6 from J, leaving 11 bases between them. The CDR3 sequence is 13 residues long. In germline, CDR1 is ENHRY, CDR2 SYGVKD. The CDR3 protein is CAISDTDRKTQYF. CDR3 nucleotides: TGTGCCATCAGTGACACAGATAGGAAGACCCAGTACTTC.

The genes are TRBV6-2 or TRBV6-3 and TRBJ2-5; 14 bases fit TRBD2. The J segment lost 4 bases and the V segment lost 1 base, leaving 2 bases of the junction unmatched. CDR1 and CDR2 (germline): MNHEY, SVGEGT. This CDR3 spans 16 amino acids. CDR3 in amino acids: CASSYLGLAGAETQYF. CDR3 bases: TGTGCCAGCAGTTACTTGGGACTAGCGGGGGCAGAGACCCAGTACTTC.

The chain links TRBV6-5 to TRBJ2-7, with D perhaps TRBD2 (6 bases). The CDR3 consists of 15 residues. V dropped 6 bases and J dropped 0 bases, with 15 bases sitting between them. Germline V CDR1 and CDR2: MNHEY, SVGAGI. CDR3 nucleotides: TGTGCCAGCAGCTCCGGGACTGGGCACTCCTACGAGCAGTACTTC. Its protein is CASSSGTGHSYEQYF.